Each of the 27 T cell receptor beta chains below was sequenced from the same sample in a study of T cell repertoires in cytomegalovirus infection. TCRdb called the reads again in MiXCR, with one record for every CDR3 protein. The table shows a few hundred thousand distinct CDR3 sequences, with roughly 34% occurring only once. No antigen has been assigned to these receptors. The material was cultured PBMCs, obtained from culture after CMV antigen stimulation. The source of these receptors is a human donor in good health (CMV status not recorded). Some clones in this sample may be carry-over from other donors' samples.

This clonotype was recorded only once. The chain is built from TRBV28 and TRBJ1-6; D possibly corresponds to TRBD1 (6 bases). The CDR3 extends over 15 amino acids. The V and J ends lost 5 bases and 11 bases respectively, with 19 bases between them. Germline-derived CDR1 and CDR2 are MDHEN and SYDVKM. The CDR3 nucleotides are TGTGCCAGCAGTCATCTCCGGACAGAGTCAGCACCCCTCCACTTT. This gives the protein CASSHLRTESAPLHF.

This clonotype was detected only a few times. V and J are TRBV28 and TRBJ1-4; weak D call: TRBD1 (6 bases). Trimming left V 4 bases short and J 8 bases short, with 17 bases between. Germline CDR1 and CDR2: MDHEN and SYDVKM. CDR3 length: 15 amino acids. The CDR3 DNA is TGTGCCAGCAGTTCTTGGGGGGCCGAGGGAGAAAAACTGTTTTTT. Its protein is CASSSWGAEGEKLFF.

This clonotype appeared a few times. CDR3 region: CASSSPLMEHQSSYNEQFF. In nucleotides, the CDR3 is TGTGCCAGCAGCTCACCCTTGATGGAACACCAAAGCTCCTACAATGAGCAGTTCTTC. The chain recombines TRBV7-2 with TRBJ2-1; the D is unclear. Looked up from germline, CDR1 is SGHTA and CDR2 is FQGNSA. This CDR3 region has 19 residues. The germline V and J ends were trimmed by 4 bases and 0 bases, with 22 bases remaining between them.

The sample holds one count of this clonotype. This chain links TRBV6-1 with TRBJ2-7, with TRBD2 matching over 10 bases. This CDR3 contains 14 residues. Germline trimming cut 6 bases from V and 7 bases from J; bases unmatched to any gene: 9. Germline CDR1 reads MNHNS; CDR2 reads SASEGT. CDR3 loop: CASSTAGGPEEQYF. CDR3 DNA: TGTGCCAGCAGCACAGCGGGAGGGCCTGAGGAGCAGTACTTC.

This rearrangement joins TRBV7-9 to TRBJ2-3; 7 nucleotides align to TRBD1. This CDR3 is 14 amino acids long. CDR1 and CDR2 from the germline V gene are SEHNR and FQNEAQ (reference sequence). V shed 8 bases, J shed 10 bases, and the junction held 15 bases outside the gene matches. DNA for the CDR3: TGTGCCAGCGGACAGGACCGACAGGACCAATCGCAGTATTTT. It encodes CASGQDRQDQSQYF.

V usage is TRBV28 and J usage is TRBJ1-5; the D is unclear. The V gene's germline CDR1 is MDHEN and CDR2 SYDVKM. The CDR3 contains 13 residues. Trimming removed 5 bases from V and 7 bases from J, with 12 bases in between. CDR3 loop: CASSPPLGQPQHF. As DNA, the CDR3 is TGTGCCAGCAGTCCCCCCCTGGGGCAGCCCCAGCATTTT.

This clonotype has more than one count but fewer than ten. J is TRBJ1-5 and V is TRBV12-3 or TRBV12-4, with D unclear. Trimming stripped 2 bases from V and 5 bases from J, with 10 bases between. The CDR3 covers 14 residues. The CDR3: CASSLKQKDQPQHF. CDR3 nucleotide sequence: TGTGCCAGCAGTTTAAAACAGAAGGATCAGCCCCAGCATTTT.

This clonotype was seen a few times. The chain carries TRBV28 and TRBJ1-1; D unclear. The CDR3 length is 16 residues. Trimming cost V 5 bases and J 5 bases, with 21 bases left between them. CDR1 MDHEN and CDR2 SYDVKM come from the germline V gene. The CDR3 sequence is CASSNPRRVRRTEAFF. DNA of the CDR3: TGTGCCAGCAGTAACCCCCGCCGGGTCAGGAGGACTGAAGCTTTCTTT. The full variable domain, rest sourced from reference TRBV28 and TRBJ1-1, is DVKVTQSSRYLVKRTGEKVFLECVQDMDHENMFWYRQDPGLGLRLIYFSYDVKMKEKGDIPEGYSVSREKKERFSLILESASTNQTSMYLCASSNPRRVRRTEAFFGQGTRLTVV.

The chain is built from TRBV20-1 and TRBJ2-3, with D possibly TRBD2 on 5 matching bases. Germline CDR1 DFQATT, CDR2 SNEGSKA (reference sequence). CDR3 length equals 14 residues. V was shortened by 0 bases and J by 7 bases, with 14 bases between the two germline ends. CDR3 DNA sequence: TGCAGTGCTAGAGATAAGCTAGCTGGGTATACGCAGTATTTT. This codes for CSARDKLAGYTQYF.

This clonotype was recorded many times. The chain uses TRBV19 and TRBJ1-5; the D gene is possibly TRBD1 (6 bases). Germline V lookup: CDR1 LNHDA, CDR2 SQIVND (reference sequence). The CDR3 loop spans 13 amino acids. V lost 7 bases, J lost 4 bases, and 11 bases lay in between. The DNA for the CDR3 is TGTGCCAGTAACAGACAGGCTAATCAGCCCCAGCATTTT. Protein sequence: CASNRQANQPQHF.

The V gene is TRBV4-1, the J gene TRBJ1-1; D gene unclear. Trimming removed 1 base at V and 1 base at J, with 7 bases between. Germline-derived CDR1 and CDR2 are MGHRA and YSYEKL. The CDR3 contains 14 residues. The CDR3 reads CASSQAKRNTEAFF. The CDR3 DNA follows: TGCGCCAGCAGCCAAGCTAAGAGGAACACTGAAGCTTTCTTT.

The chain has TRBV7-2 and TRBJ2-7; D is possibly TRBD2 (5 bases). Germline assignment: CDR1 SGHTA and CDR2 FQGNSA. The CDR3 length is 14 residues. V was shortened by 5 bases and J by 0 bases, with 11 bases between the two germline ends. For the CDR3, the DNA is TGTGCCAGCAGCGGGCAGCGGATCTCCTACGAGCAGTACTTC. Translation gives CASSGQRISYEQYF.

The chain has TRBV24-1 and TRBJ2-7; D perhaps matches TRBD1 (5 bases). The CDR3 spans 13 residues. Germline values: CDR1 KGHDR, CDR2 SFDVKD. V gave up 4 bases and J gave up 4 bases, with 10 bases separating them. CDR3 sequence: CATSDSTEYEQYF. CDR3 nucleotides: TGTGCCACCAGTGACTCGACAGAGTACGAGCAGTACTTC.

This clonotype has a handful of counts. The chain couples TRBV7-6 to TRBJ2-2; 9 bases align to TRBD1. Germline V CDR1 and CDR2: SGHVS, FNYEAQ. V lost 4 bases and J lost 4; bases outside the gene matches: 13. The CDR3 is 18 residues long. CDR3 nucleotide sequence: TGTGCCAGCAGCTCCCAGGGGGGACAGGGTCTTCTCACCGGGGAGCTGTTTTTT. It codes for CASSSQGGQGLLTGELFF.

This clonotype was seen many times. This rearrangement joins TRBV12-3 or TRBV12-4 to TRBJ1-3, with D possibly being TRBD1 (5 bases). Between the trimmed V and J ends, which lost 2 bases and 0 bases, there was a span of 17 bases. The CDR3 runs 18 residues. The CDR3 coding sequence is TGTGCCAGCAGTTTAAGGGACGTCCGTAAAACCTCTGGAAACACCATATATTTT. Protein: CASSLRDVRKTSGNTIYF.

J is TRBJ2-3 and V is TRBV23-1; perhaps TRBD1 as D (6 bases). TRBV23-1 is designated an ORF whose function remains uncertain. The CDR3 length is 17 residues. V lost 0 bases and J 4 bases, leaving 17 bases between the germline ends. The CDR3 spells CASSQSGTPNLPDTQYF. The CDR3 nucleotides read TGCGCCAGCAGTCAATCCGGGACACCTAATTTGCCAGATACGCAGTATTTT.

V gene TRBV10-3 combines with J gene TRBJ1-1, with a weak D call TRBD1 (6 bases). Germline loops: CDR1 ENHRY, CDR2 SYGVKD. V lost 0 bases and J 1 base, leaving 12 bases between the germline ends. The CDR3 has 16 residues. CDR3 region: CAISESGQPPNTEAFF. The CDR3 nucleotides read TGTGCCATCAGTGAGTCGGGACAACCCCCGAACACTGAAGCTTTCTTT.

J is TRBJ1-2 and V is TRBV6-5, with a possible D match to TRBD1 (5 bases). CDR1 and CDR2 from the germline V gene are MNHEY and SVGAGI. This CDR3 spans 15 amino acids. V dropped 4 bases and J dropped 6 bases, with 18 bases sitting between them. The chain's CDR3 is CASSSGGEGGDGYTF. The CDR3 DNA sequence: TGTGCCAGCAGTTCCGGTGGGGAGGGAGGGGATGGCTACACCTTC.

The chain has TRBV19 and TRBJ2-3; 8 bases are shared with TRBD1. The CDR3 spans 15 residues. CDR1 LNHDA and CDR2 SQIVND come from the germline V gene (reference sequence). Germline trimming cut 4 bases from V and 5 bases from J; bases unmatched to any gene: 8. DNA of the CDR3: TGTGCCAGTAGTAACCCGGCAGGGGGCGGAGATACGCAGTATTTT. Protein sequence: CASSNPAGGGDTQYF. The full variable domain, its missing parts supplied by reference TRBV19 and TRBJ2-3, is DGGITQSPKYLFRKEGQNVTLSCEQNLNHDAMYWYRQDPGQGLRLIYYSQIVNDFQKGDIAEGYSVSREKKESFPLTVTSAQKNPTAFYLCASSNPAGGGDTQYFGPGTRLTVL.

The count of this clonotype is one. CDR3 sequence reads: CASTPGQGTSGYTF. Here the CDR3 DNA reads TGTGCCAGCACCCCGGGACAGGGGACGTCTGGCTACACCTTC. The rearrangement links TRBV12-3 or TRBV12-4 to TRBJ1-2; 10 bases are shared with TRBD1. J lost 7 bases, V lost 7 bases, and 9 bases had no gene match. The length of the CDR3 is 14 residues.

The CDR3 nucleotides are TGTGCCAGCAGTGAATCTGGGTTCGAGACCCAGTACTTC. Amino acid sequence: CASSESGFETQYF. This chain uses TRBV2 with TRBJ2-5, with unresolved D. The CDR3 runs 13 residues. The V and J ends lost 2 bases and 5 bases respectively, with 9 bases between them. Germline V CDR1 and CDR2: SNHLY, FYNNEI.

The V gene is TRBV7-6, the J gene TRBJ2-1; no reliable D call. V was cut by 0 bases and J by 0 bases, with 9 bases left in between. Germline CDR1 and CDR2: SGHVS and FNYEAQ. This CDR3 contains 16 residues. This CDR3 reads CASSLAADSSYNEQFF. CDR3 sequence (DNA): TGTGCCAGCAGCTTAGCGGCGGATAGCTCCTACAATGAGCAGTTCTTC.

CDR3 sequence reads: CASSWDSSSYNEQFF. The CDR3 coding sequence is TGTGCCAGCAGTTGGGACTCGAGCTCCTACAATGAGCAGTTCTTC. The genes are TRBV6-5 and TRBJ2-1; TRBD2 is a possible D gene (6 bases). V was pared by 4 bases and J by 0 bases, with 10 bases between. Germline assignment: CDR1 MNHEY and CDR2 SVGAGI. CDR3 length: 15 amino acids.

Comments on this clonotype: The junction shows a germline mismatch at one end, possibly a read error. The chain uses TRBV6-6 and TRBJ2-1; D perhaps matches TRBD2 (7 bases). CDR3 length: 13 residues. Germline V gene sequence: CDR1 MNHNY, CDR2 SVGAGI (reference sequence). CDR3 DNA sequence: TGTGCCAGCGAGGGGGGAGGGGTCGATGAGCAGTTGTTC. Translated: CASEGGGVDEQLF.

This clonotype was observed a handful of times. This chain joins TRBV7-6 and TRBJ2-7; 12 nucleotides match TRBD1. This CDR3 region has 15 residues. V gave up 4 bases and J gave up 6 bases; unmatched junction bases: 7. From germline, CDR1 is SGHVS and CDR2 FNYEAQ. The CDR3 nucleotides read TGTGCCAGCAGCTGGGGACAGGGGGCAAGTCGCGAGCAGTACGTC. Translating gives CASSWGQGASREQYV.

This rearrangement joins TRBV28 to TRBJ2-7; 12 bases fit TRBD2. CDR1 and CDR2 from the germline V gene are MDHEN and SYDVKM. The CDR3 contains 15 residues. V shed 6 bases and J 8 bases; nucleotides not matched to a gene: 11. The CDR3 sequence is CASSSGTSGSAKQYF. CDR3 sequence (DNA): TGTGCCAGCAGCTCCGGGACTAGCGGGTCCGCAAAGCAGTACTTC.

The chain has TRBV7-2 and TRBJ2-3, with TRBD2 matching over 7 bases. This CDR3 spans 16 amino acids. Germline V gene sequence: CDR1 SGHTA, CDR2 FQGNSA. Trimming cost V 1 base and J 3 bases; bases outside gene matches: 7. DNA of the CDR3: TGTGCCAGCAGCTTAGTCCCTAGCGGAGTGACAGATACGCAGTATTTT. Amino acid sequence: CASSLVPSGVTDTQYF.